The 2 T cell receptor beta chains reported below all come from one sample, sequenced in a study of neurological immune-mediated disorders. In TCRdb, the 5' RACE reads were re-called with MiXCR into one record per CDR3 protein. The table has 26,000 or so distinct CDR3 sequences, roughly 20% seen once; the top ten hold 16%. The sequenced sample was PBMCs. The receptor set was obtained from a woman aged 55-70 years in good health.

This clonotype was detected ten times or more. The V gene is TRBV7-2, the J gene TRBJ2-7; possibly TRBD1 for D (5 bases). This CDR3 region has 14 residues. Germline lookup yields CDR1 SGHTA and CDR2 FQGNSA. The V end lost 1 base, the J end lost 2 bases, and 9 bases lay between the germline ends. The CDR3 spells CASSLERQTYEQYF. CDR3 sequence (DNA): TGTGCCAGCAGCTTAGAGAGACAGACCTACGAGCAGTACTTC.

This clonotype showed up many times. This chain links TRBV20-1 with TRBJ1-1; D gene ambiguous. In germline, CDR1 is DFQATT, CDR2 SNEGSKA (reference sequence). The CDR3 is made up of 14 amino acids. V shed 3 bases and J shed 1 base, with 12 bases lying between them. CDR3 DNA: TGCAGTGCTAGTATCCCGGGTCGGAACACTGAAGCTTTCTTT. This codes for CSASIPGRNTEAFF.